Presented here are 15 T cell receptor beta chains from one specimen sequenced in a study of regulatory T cells in long-lasting Graves disease. Noted time point: persistent/refractory GD, antithyroid drugs over 5 years with positive TRAb. TCR sequences were obtained from RNA taken from PBMCs. With iRepertoire HTBI primers and Arm-PCR of CDR3 regions, TCR beta libraries were built. MiXCR, run by TCRdb on the multiplex PCR reads, gives a single entry per CDR3 protein. The sample consists of some 370,000 distinct CDR3 sequences, about a fifth of them appearing once. Sequences were derived from peripheral blood mononuclear cells (PBMCs), sampled when the disease was refractory, from a patient treated with antithyroid drugs. The receptors come from a female donor with Graves disease.

This clonotype was counted at least ten times. The CDR3 sequence is CASSLAGAGEQYF. In DNA form, the CDR3 reads TGTGCCAGCAGTTTAGCAGGGGCGGGGGAGCAGTACTTC. This sequence joins TRBV27 and TRBJ2-7, with D perhaps given as TRBD1 or TRBD2 (6 bases each). The CDR3 loop spans 13 amino acids. The ends were cut back, 2 bases at V and 7 bases at J, with 12 bases in the middle. Germline V gene lookup returns CDR1 MNHEY and CDR2 SMNVEV (reference sequence).

The chain couples TRBV29-1 to TRBJ2-2, with D unclear. Per germline, CDR1 SQVTM and CDR2 ANQGSEA. This CDR3 region has 15 residues. V lost 6 bases, J lost 6 bases, and 20 bases lay in between. CDR3 loop: CSVLTGMTSAGELFF. The CDR3 bases are TGCAGCGTGCTGACGGGTATGACGTCGGCCGGGGAGCTGTTTTTT.

The V and J genes are TRBV11-2 and TRBJ1-4, with D possibly matching TRBD1 (5 bases). Trimming pared 4 bases from V and 5 bases from J, leaving 14 bases between. CDR1 is SGHAT and CDR2 is FQNNGV in the germline V gene. The CDR3 covers 15 residues. CDR3 bases: TGTGCCAGCAGCTGGGGCCGGTCGGTGAATGAAAAACTGTTTTTT. Amino acid sequence: CASSWGRSVNEKLFF.

V and J are TRBV19 and TRBJ2-2; 9 bases are shared with TRBD2. Germline assignment: CDR1 LNHDA and CDR2 SQIVND (reference sequence). The CDR3 length is 13 residues. After removal of 8 bases from V and 7 bases from J, the junction contained 5 bases not matched to a gene. CDR3 DNA sequence: TGTGCCAGTCGGCTAGCGGGGAACGGGGAGCTGTTTTTT. Its protein is CASRLAGNGELFF.

The table lists this clonotype with a few counts. This rearrangement joins TRBV4-2 to TRBJ2-1, with TRBD2 identical over 14 bases. Germline V gene lookup returns CDR1 LGHNA and CDR2 YNFKEQ. This CDR3 contains 15 residues. V lost 8 bases and J lost 5; bases outside the gene matches: 5. The CDR3 nucleotides read TGTGCCAGCGCCCGACTAGCGGGAGGGGACAATGAGCAGTTCTTC. Protein sequence: CASARLAGGDNEQFF.

A few counts support this clonotype. The chain couples TRBV6-2 or TRBV6-3 to TRBJ1-2; D gene unclear. Germline V gene data show CDR1 as MNHEY and CDR2 as SVGEGT. The CDR3 is 14 amino acids. Trimming removed 0 bases from V and 3 bases from J, with 8 bases in between. The DNA of the CDR3 is TGTGCCAGCAGTTACTCGGTCAGCGACTATGGCTACACCTTC. Translation: CASSYSVSDYGYTF.

The gene calls are TRBV10-1 and TRBJ2-5; 7 bases fit TRBD1. The CDR3 sequence is 15 residues long. Germline loops: CDR1 WNHNN, CDR2 SYGVQD (reference sequence). Trimming cost V 7 bases and J 5 bases; bases outside gene matches: 13. The CDR3 coding sequence is TGCGCCAGCACCTACACCCTGACAGGGTTGGAGACCCAGTACTTC. Its protein product is CASTYTLTGLETQYF.

This clonotype was detected only a few times. This rearrangement joins TRBV30 to TRBJ1-1, with D hard to call. The CDR3 length is 11 residues. Germline-derived CDR1 and CDR2 are GTSNPN and SVGIG (reference sequence). Trimming cost V 0 bases and J 6 bases, with 5 bases left between them. CDR3 amino acids: CAWSVNPEAFF. Here the CDR3 DNA reads TGTGCCTGGAGTGTTAATCCTGAAGCTTTCTTT.

Of note for this clonotype: Possible read error: a much larger clone is one base away. The chain couples TRBV11-2 to TRBJ2-5; D not certain. Trimming left V 2 bases short and J 5 bases short, with 15 bases between. Per germline, CDR1 SGHAT and CDR2 FQNNGV. The CDR3 runs 15 residues. The CDR3 sequence is CASSLTDQAYETQYF. The CDR3 bases are TGTGCCAGCAGCTTAACCGACCAGGCGTACGAGACCCAGTACTTC.

Comment on this clonotype: Just one base apart from a much larger clone, this may be a read error. This chain uses TRBV5-1 with TRBJ2-7; TRBD2 is a possible D gene (6 bases). The CDR3 is 14 residues long. Trimming stripped 0 bases from V and 9 bases from J, with 16 bases between. CDR1 and CDR2 from the germline V gene are SGHRS and YFSETQ. The CDR3 region is CASSLAWEVNGQYF. The CDR3 region has the DNA TGCGCCAGCAGCTTGGCGTGGGAGGTCAACGGGCAGTACTTC.

For this clonotype: Germline is not matched at one junction end, which may reflect a read error. The V gene is TRBV2, the J gene TRBJ2-7, with 7 bases identical to TRBD1. Germline loops: CDR1 SNHLY, CDR2 FYNNEI. This CDR3 has 14 amino acids. The CDR3 DNA follows: TGTGCCGGCAGAGACAGGGTCCGCGATGACGAGCAGTACTTC. This encodes CAGRDRVRDDEQYF.

This clonotype has at least ten counts. This chain links TRBV7-2 with TRBJ1-1, with TRBD1 matching 9 bases. With 1 base clipped from V and 5 bases from J, the junction kept 2 bases outside the gene matches. Germline CDR1 SGHTA, CDR2 FQGNSA. CDR3 length: 14 residues. CDR3 sequence (DNA): TGTGCCAGCAGCTTAGGAGGGACAGGGACTGAAGCTTTCTTT. It codes for CASSLGGTGTEAFF.

This chain uses TRBV7-8 with TRBJ2-5; 10 bases align to TRBD1. The V and J ends lost 4 bases and 5 bases, in that order; junction bases with no gene match: 7. Looked up from germline, CDR1 is SGHVS and CDR2 is FQNEAQ. The CDR3 is 15 residues long. The CDR3 DNA follows: TGTGCCAGCAGCTACACCCCGGGACAGGGGGAGACCCAGTACTTC. This sequence encodes CASSYTPGQGETQYF.

The genes are TRBV19 and TRBJ2-5; 8 nucleotides match TRBD1. There are 14 residues in the CDR3. Germline loops: CDR1 LNHDA, CDR2 SQIVND (reference sequence). With 9 bases clipped from V and 6 bases from J, the junction kept 12 bases outside the gene matches. CDR3 sequence reads: CASSPDRGAKTQYF. The CDR3 DNA reads TGTGCCAGCTCCCCTGACAGGGGCGCCAAGACCCAGTACTTC.

This clonotype was counted many times. V usage is TRBV28 and J usage is TRBJ1-6; D is possibly TRBD1 (5 bases). V was shortened by 3 bases and J by 4 bases, with 7 bases between the two germline ends. In germline, CDR1 is MDHEN, CDR2 SYDVKM. CDR3 length: 14 amino acids. For the CDR3, the DNA is TGTGCCAGCAGTTTCGAGGGGTATAATTCACCCCTCCACTTT. Its translation is CASSFEGYNSPLHF.